The 10 T cell receptor beta chains in this list originate from one sample, sequenced in a study of CD4+ T cells in melanoma. Clones were read by immunoSEQ multiplex PCR, and TCRdb kept only the in-frame ones, dropping some. The top ten hold under 25% of the sample, which has about 9,600 clones, nearly 80% seen once. What was sequenced was cells from a culture (not recorded whether cultured in vitro). These receptors originate from a human donor with melanoma.

The chain is built from TRBV11-1 and TRBJ2-7; D is perhaps TRBD1 (5 bases). CDR3 length: 16 residues. Trimming took off 4 bases at V and 0 bases at J, with 16 bases between the two ends. Germline CDR1 SGHAT, CDR2 FQDESV (reference sequence). The CDR3 bases are TGTGCCAGCAGCTCCCACAGGTTCCCTAGCTCCTACGAGCAGTACTTC. Translated, it gives CASSSHRFPSSYEQYF.

This clone occurred a few times. V is TRBV10-3 and J is TRBJ2-1; D is tentatively TRBD1 or TRBD2 (5 bases each). V lost 8 bases and J lost 10, with 15 bases in between. Germline CDR1 and CDR2: ENHRY and SYGVKD. The length of the CDR3 is 12 residues. CDR3 residues: CAIGGALAEQFF. The CDR3 DNA is TGTGCCATCGGGGGAGCTCTCGCGGAGCAGTTCTTC.

This clone was picked up one time. The V call is TRBV4-2, the J call TRBJ2-7; 7 bases match TRBD1. The CDR3 is 15 amino acids. Germline V CDR1 and CDR2: LGHNA, YNFKEQ. The V gene end was trimmed by 4 bases and the J gene end by 2 bases; junction bases not matched to a gene: 8. CDR3 residues: CASSPSGTAPYEQYF. For the CDR3, the DNA is TGTGCCAGCAGCCCCTCCGGGACAGCCCCCTACGAGCAGTACTTC.

The chain combines TRBV5-4 with TRBJ1-3; a weak D match, TRBD1 (6 bases). The germline V gene has CDR1 SGHNT and CDR2 YYREEE (reference sequence). The V gene lost 4 bases and the J gene lost 4 bases, with 12 bases spanning the gap. There are 14 residues in the CDR3. CDR3 region: CASSGTGLGNTIYF. The CDR3 DNA follows: TGTGCCAGCAGCGGCACAGGGCTCGGAAACACCATATATTTT.

V usage is TRBV18 and J usage is TRBJ2-6; no clear D gene. CDR1 KGHSH and CDR2 LQKENI come from the germline V gene. V shed 8 bases and J shed 4 bases, with 12 bases lying between them. The length of the CDR3 is 14 residues. CDR3 residues: CASLPGAGANVLTF. The CDR3 nucleotides are TGTGCCAGCCTCCCAGGCGCCGGGGCCAACGTCCTGACTTTC.

This chain uses TRBV5-5 with TRBJ1-3; 9 bases map to TRBD1. The junction had 2 bases not matched to a gene; V was cut back by 0 bases and J by 1 base. CDR1 and CDR2 (germline): SGHKS, YYEKEE (reference sequence). This CDR3 comprises 16 residues. Written as DNA, the CDR3 is TGTGCCAGCAGCTTGGGGGACAGGGTATCTGGAAACACCATATATTTT. The encoded protein is CASSLGDRVSGNTIYF.

This rearrangement joins TRBV19 to TRBJ1-1, with 7 bases aligning to TRBD1. Germline V gene lookup returns CDR1 LNHDA and CDR2 SQIVND (reference sequence). This CDR3 has 12 amino acids. The V gene end was trimmed by 9 bases and the J gene end by 6 bases; junction bases not matched to a gene: 7. The CDR3 region is CASSGQDPEAFF. The CDR3 nucleotides read TGTGCCAGCAGTGGACAGGACCCTGAAGCTTTCTTT.

V is TRBV29-1 and J is TRBJ2-1; D may be TRBD1 (7 bases). The CDR3 has 13 amino acids. Germline CDR1 reads SQVTM; CDR2 reads ANQGSEA. V was cut by 8 bases and J by 4 bases, with 15 bases left in between. The CDR3 DNA sequence: TGCAGCTTAGGACAGGCGGGGTACAATGAGCAGTTCTTC. Amino acids: CSLGQAGYNEQFF.

The chain uses TRBV19 and TRBJ1-2; tentative D call: TRBD1 (6 bases). V lost 3 bases to trimming and J lost 3 bases, with 8 bases between them. The germline CDR1 and CDR2 sequences are LNHDA and SQIVND (reference sequence). The CDR3 runs 13 residues. CDR3 DNA sequence: TGTGCCAGTAGTATGGCAGGGGACTATGGCTACACCTTC. Translated: CASSMAGDYGYTF.

This clone was recorded only once. V gene TRBV15 combines with J gene TRBJ1-2, with D tentatively TRBD1 (5 bases). Deletions cut 5 bases from V and 1 base from J, with 14 bases between. CDR1 and CDR2 (germline): LNHNV, YYDKDF (reference sequence). This CDR3 has 15 residues. The CDR3, as DNA: TGTGCCACCAGCCCCGGAGGGACCCTTAACTATGGCTACACCTTC. It codes for CATSPGGTLNYGYTF.